The 27 T cell receptor beta chains reported below all come from one sample, sequenced in a study of T-cell memory formation after mild COVID-19. TCRdb processed the 5' RACE reads anew with MiXCR; each CDR3 protein has one entry. The profile covers 500,000 to 600,000 distinct CDR3 sequences, with approximately 18% appearing a single time and 12% taken by the ten largest. Sequencing used PBMCs or a T cell subset sorted from them (not recorded which). Receptor source: an adult woman who had mild COVID-19 (a few samples of this study predate the infection). Cell type and time point are not known.

The rearrangement uses TRBV2 and TRBJ2-2; 7 bases fit TRBD1. Germline CDR1 reads SNHLY; CDR2 reads FYNNEI. The CDR3 covers 13 residues. J lost 6 bases, V lost 5 bases, and 3 bases had no gene match. The CDR3 bases are TGTGCCAGCAGTAATCAGGGGGCCGGGGAGCTGTTTTTT. Protein: CASSNQGAGELFF.

V usage is TRBV14 and J usage is TRBJ1-6, with D unclear. The CDR3 runs to 13 residues. V was clipped by 4 bases and J by 9 bases, with 10 bases between them. CDR1 SGHDN and CDR2 FVKESK come from the germline V gene. The CDR3 DNA follows: TGTGCCAGCAGCCCCAAGGGCGGTTCACCCCTCCACTTT. It is translated as CASSPKGGSPLHF. Together with reference TRBV14 and TRBJ1-6, the CDR3 gives the full variable domain: EAGVTQFPSHSVIEKGQTVTLRCDPISGHDNLYWYRRVMGKEIKFLLHFVKESKQDESGMPNNRFLAERTGGTYSTLKVQPAELEDSGVYFCASSPKGGSPLHFGNGTRLTVT.

The table lists this clonotype with a few counts. The rearrangement links TRBV6-1 to TRBJ2-3; 10 nucleotides align to TRBD1. This CDR3 has 15 amino acids. V shed 3 bases, J shed 7 bases, and the junction held 7 bases outside the gene matches. CDR1 and CDR2 (germline): MNHNS, SASEGT. The CDR3 region has the DNA TGTGCCAGCAGTGACGAGACAGGGGGCGCATATACGCAGTATTTT. Amino acid sequence: CASSDETGGAYTQYF.

The table lists this clonotype with a few counts. The V call is TRBV9, the J call TRBJ2-5, with D possibly matching TRBD2 (6 bases). Germline values: CDR1 SGDLS, CDR2 YYNGEE. The CDR3 consists of 15 residues. Deletions cut 5 bases from V and 1 base from J, with 15 bases between. The CDR3 DNA reads as TGTGCCAGCAGTATCTCGGGGGAACTCCAAGAGACCCAGTACTTC. Protein sequence: CASSISGELQETQYF.

This chain uses TRBV7-8 with TRBJ2-7; D not certain. CDR1 is SGHVS, CDR2 FQNEAQ, per germline. There are 15 residues in the CDR3. V was cut by 3 bases and J by 0 bases, with 12 bases left in between. This CDR3 is CASSFQDRDSYEQYF. CDR3 bases: TGTGCCAGCAGCTTCCAAGACCGAGACTCCTACGAGCAGTACTTC. Full variable domain (remainder filled in from reference TRBV7-8 and TRBJ2-7): GAGVSQSPRYKVAKRGQDVALRCDPISGHVSLFWYQQALGQGPEFLTYFQNEAQLDKSGLPSDRFFAERPEGSVSTLKIQRTQQEDSAVYLCASSFQDRDSYEQYFGPGTRLTVT.

The table lists this clonotype with a few counts. A single base separates this from a much larger clone, so it may be a read error. The chain couples TRBV9 to TRBJ2-3; D is undetermined. CDR3 length: 13 amino acids. V lost 4 bases and J 0 bases, leaving 6 bases between the germline ends. The germline CDR1 and CDR2 sequences are SGDLS and YYNGEE. CDR3 loop: CASSSASTDTQYF. The CDR3 DNA is TGTGCCAGCAGCTCCGCTAGCACAGATACGCAGTATTTT. Complete variable domain (other parts from reference TRBV9 and TRBJ2-3): DSGVTQTPKHLITATGQRVTLRCSPRSGDLSVYWYQQSLDQGLQFLIQYYNGEERAKGNILERFSAQQFPDLHSELNLSSLELGDSALYFCASSSASTDTQYFGPGTRLTVL.

Only a few counts were recorded for this clonotype. The chain has TRBV25-1 and TRBJ1-2; possibly TRBD1 for D (5 bases). CDR3 length: 15 amino acids. The ends were cut back, 1 base at V and 5 bases at J, with 14 bases in the middle. Germline CDR1 is MGHDK and CDR2 is SYGVNS. The CDR3 protein is CASSESRDGRYGYTF. The CDR3, as DNA: TGTGCCAGCAGTGAATCAAGGGACGGGCGATATGGCTACACCTTC.

This rearrangement joins TRBV5-1 to TRBJ2-2; D is undetermined. With 3 bases removed from V and 6 bases from J, the gap between germline ends came to 21 bases. The CDR3 is made up of 17 amino acids. CDR1 SGHRS and CDR2 YFSETQ come from the germline V gene. The DNA of the CDR3 is TGCGCCAGCAGCTCCGCTAACACCCCCTGGTACCCCGGGGAGCTGTTTTTT. Protein: CASSSANTPWYPGELFF. Together with reference TRBV5-1 and TRBJ2-2, the CDR3 gives the full variable domain: KAGVTQTPRYLIKTRGQQVTLSCSPISGHRSVSWYQQTPGQGLQFLFEYFSETQRNKGNFPGRFSGRQFSNSRSEMNVSTLELGDSALYLCASSSANTPWYPGELFFGEGSRLTVL.

This clonotype was counted a few times. The chain employs TRBV19 and TRBJ1-1; maybe TRBD1 (5 bases). Between the trimmed V and J ends, which lost 6 bases and 3 bases, there was a span of 14 bases. This CDR3 spans 14 amino acids. Germline V gives CDR1 LNHDA, CDR2 SQIVND (reference sequence). CDR3 sequence reads: CASSRSGGYTEAFF. The DNA for the CDR3 is TGTGCCAGTAGCAGATCGGGGGGGTACACTGAAGCTTTCTTT.

This chain joins TRBV11-2 and TRBJ2-2, with a weak D call TRBD2 (6 bases). This CDR3 has 14 residues. Trimming removed 2 bases from V and 5 bases from J, with 9 bases in between. Germline V gene data show CDR1 as SGHAT and CDR2 as FQNNGV. CDR3 bases: TGTGCCAGCAGCTTATTACGGGGGACCGGGGAGCTGTTTTTT. Translating gives CASSLLRGTGELFF.

This clonotype was found many times. V is TRBV5-1 and J is TRBJ2-3; perhaps TRBD1 as D (6 bases). V was trimmed by 7 bases and J by 3 bases, leaving 12 bases between them. This CDR3 has 13 residues. Germline CDR1 SGHRS, CDR2 YFSETQ. As DNA, the CDR3 is TGCGCCAGCGCGAGGGGGTTTACAGATACGCAGTATTTT. Amino acid sequence: CASARGFTDTQYF.

The chain employs TRBV24-1 and TRBJ2-2, with D perhaps matching TRBD1 or TRBD2 (5 bases each). The CDR3 is 16 residues long. Trimming stripped 4 bases from V and 0 bases from J, with 11 bases between. Germline V gene data show CDR1 as KGHDR and CDR2 as SFDVKD. DNA of the CDR3: TGTGCCACCAGTGACCGGGACGGTCCGAACACCGGGGAGCTGTTTTTT. Its translation: CATSDRDGPNTGELFF.

The rearrangement joins TRBV6-2 or TRBV6-3 to TRBJ2-7; 7 nucleotides match TRBD1. Germline V CDR1 and CDR2: MNHEY, SVGEGT. This CDR3 has 15 amino acids. The J segment lost 5 bases and the V segment lost 5 bases, leaving 12 bases of the junction unmatched. The CDR3 bases are TGTGCCAGCAGTCCCCCCCCGACAGGGATCGACGAGCAGTACTTC. Its translation is CASSPPPTGIDEQYF.

A few counts support this clonotype. The chain links TRBV4-2 to TRBJ2-7; TRBD1 matches at 7 bases. The CDR3 loop spans 15 amino acids. Germline CDR1 is LGHNA and CDR2 is YNFKEQ. Losses at the gene ends were 4 bases for V and 4 bases for J; bases not matched to a gene: 10. The CDR3 bases are TGTGCCAGCAGCCGCCCGGGACAGAATGTTTACGAGCAGTACTTC. This sequence encodes CASSRPGQNVYEQYF.

This sequence joins TRBV6-6 and TRBJ2-7, with D perhaps given as TRBD1 or TRBD2 (5 bases each). The V gene lost 7 bases and the J gene lost 9 bases, with 16 bases spanning the gap. The CDR3 length is 12 residues. CDR1 is MNHNY, CDR2 SVGAGI, per germline (reference sequence). CDR3 nucleotides: TGTGCCAGCAACCCCCAGGGTGGGGGGCAGTACTTC. Protein: CASNPQGGGQYF.

V gene TRBV4-2 combines with J gene TRBJ1-5; D remains unclear. Germline CDR1 is LGHNA and CDR2 is YNFKEQ. CDR3 size: 15 residues. V lost 0 bases, J lost 4 bases, and 10 bases lay in between. The CDR3 DNA reads as TGTGCCAGCAGCCAAGAAGGTGATTTAAATCAGCCCCAGCATTTT. Its translation: CASSQEGDLNQPQHF.

This clonotype came up a few times. The V gene is TRBV5-1, the J gene TRBJ2-1; a possible D gene is TRBD2 (6 bases). CDR1 is SGHRS, CDR2 YFSETQ, per germline. V was cut by 0 bases and J by 7 bases, with 17 bases left in between. The CDR3 is 16 amino acids. The CDR3 is CASSLARELVSNEQFF. The CDR3 nucleotides read TGCGCCAGCAGCTTGGCCCGGGAGCTCGTTTCTAATGAGCAGTTCTTC.

This sequence joins TRBV5-1 and TRBJ2-1, with 13 bases identical to TRBD2. Germline V gene sequence: CDR1 SGHRS, CDR2 YFSETQ. The CDR3 loop spans 17 amino acids. V lost 4 bases, J lost 5 bases, and 9 bases stayed unmatched. As DNA, the CDR3 is TGCGCCAGCAGCAGGGGACTAGCGGGATTAGAACACAATGAGCAGTTCTTC. Its protein product is CASSRGLAGLEHNEQFF. The variable domain in full, completed from reference TRBV5-1 and TRBJ2-1, reads KAGVTQTPRYLIKTRGQQVTLSCSPISGHRSVSWYQQTPGQGLQFLFEYFSETQRNKGNFPGRFSGRQFSNSRSEMNVSTLELGDSALYLCASSRGLAGLEHNEQFFGPGTRLTVL.

This clonotype turned up a few times. The chain has TRBV4-3 and TRBJ2-7, with 13 bases that match TRBD2. Trimming took 4 bases from V and 6 from J; bases not matched to a gene: 6. The CDR3 sequence is 15 residues long. Germline CDR1 is LGHNA and CDR2 is YSLEER. The CDR3 reads CASSPGLAGAPEQYF. The CDR3 DNA follows: TGCGCCAGCAGCCCCGGACTAGCGGGAGCTCCCGAGCAGTACTTC.

The chain couples TRBV25-1 to TRBJ1-1, with unresolved D. V was trimmed by 1 base and J by 2 bases, leaving 17 bases between them. This CDR3 spans 17 amino acids. The germline V gene encodes CDR1 MGHDK and CDR2 SYGVNS. The CDR3 sequence is CASSESRAVNRNTEAFF. DNA for the CDR3: TGTGCCAGCAGTGAATCGAGGGCGGTGAACAGAAACACTGAAGCTTTCTTT.

This rearrangement joins TRBV7-9 to TRBJ2-1; D remains unclear. The CDR3 has 14 residues. Trimming left V 1 base short and J 3 bases short, with 7 bases between. CDR1 and CDR2 (germline): SEHNR, FQNEAQ (reference sequence). The CDR3 sequence is CASSLVALYNEQFF. The CDR3 DNA sequence: TGTGCCAGCAGCTTAGTGGCACTCTACAATGAGCAGTTCTTC. The whole variable domain, filled in from reference TRBV7-9 and TRBJ2-1, reads DTGVSQNPRHKITKRGQNVTFRCDPISEHNRLYWYRQTLGQGPEFLTYFQNEAQLEKSRLLSDRFSAERPKGSFSTLEIQRTEQGDSAMYLCASSLVALYNEQFFGPGTRLTVL.

This sequence joins TRBV5-5 and TRBJ1-6; 10 bases fit TRBD1. CDR3 length equals 16 residues. The germline CDR1 and CDR2 sequences are SGHKS and YYEKEE (reference sequence). Unmatched junction bases numbered 7, after V lost 0 bases and J lost 10 bases. CDR3 coding DNA: TGTGCCAGCAGCTTGGATGACAGGGGGCGCGGATCACCCCTCCACTTT. It codes for CASSLDDRGRGSPLHF. The whole variable domain, filled in from reference TRBV5-5 and TRBJ1-6, reads DAGVTQSPTHLIKTRGQQVTLRCSPISGHKSVSWYQQVLGQGPQFIFQYYEKEERGRGNFPDRFSARQFPNYSSELNVNALLLGDSALYLCASSLDDRGRGSPLHFGNGTRLTVT.

CDR3 in DNA: TGTGCCAGCAGCCCCCTCAGGACTAGCTCCTACAATGAGCAGTTCTTC. Residues: CASSPLRTSSYNEQFF. The genes are TRBV3-1 and TRBJ2-1, with TRBD2 matching over 7 bases. Germline V gene lookup returns CDR1 LGHDT and CDR2 YNNKEL (reference sequence). With 4 bases clipped from V and 0 bases from J, the junction kept 6 bases outside the gene matches. The CDR3 contains 16 residues.

The chain couples TRBV4-1 to TRBJ2-7; TRBD2 agrees at 15 bases. Germline lookup yields CDR1 MGHRA and CDR2 YSYEKL. Trimming at V came to 0 bases and at J to 6 bases, leaving 3 bases not matched to a gene. This CDR3 region has 16 residues. CDR3: CASSQDWTSGGVEQYF. CDR3 nucleotide sequence: TGCGCCAGCAGCCAAGACTGGACTAGCGGGGGGGTCGAGCAGTACTTC.

The chain uses TRBV12-3 or TRBV12-4 and TRBJ1-2; unclear D gene. Trimming removed 3 bases at V and 6 bases at J, with 14 bases between. This CDR3 spans 14 amino acids. This CDR3 is CASSFWAPKDGYTF. The CDR3, as DNA: TGTGCCAGCAGTTTTTGGGCCCCAAAGGATGGCTACACCTTC.

The chain has TRBV6-1 and TRBJ1-1; D not resolved. The V end was cut by 9 bases, the J end by 1 base, with 15 bases between. The CDR3 contains 14 residues. Germline V CDR1 and CDR2: MNHNS, SASEGT. CDR3: CASRQGIENTEAFF. The CDR3 DNA reads TGTGCCAGTCGTCAAGGGATCGAGAACACTGAAGCTTTCTTT.

The chain is built from TRBV5-6 and TRBJ1-2; TRBD1 is a possible D gene (5 bases). Trimming shortened V by 4 bases and J by 2 bases, and 15 bases separated the two germline ends. Germline CDR1 is SGHDT and CDR2 is YYEEEE. The CDR3 contains 15 residues. As DNA, the CDR3 is TGTGCCAGCAGCCCGGGTCGGGACCACAACTATGGCTACACCTTC. It codes for CASSPGRDHNYGYTF.